The T cell receptor beta chain under discussion was sequenced for a study of cytomegalovirus exposure and HLA in healthy donors. Regarding the study as a whole: Listed as cytomegalovirus-associated were 150 or so TCR beta chains. As immune exposure information, only CMV serostatus was available. When analyzed later, a missense DCLRE1C variant was found to be linked to TCR beta V- and J-gene trimming. In a later analysis, DRB1 alleles had the most associated TCRs; HLA-C alleles the fewest.

Germline V CDR1 and CDR2: MNHEY, SVGAGI. V was clipped by 3 bases and J by 4 bases; unmatched bases: 2. The CDR3 consists of 15 residues. Notes on this clone: Its antigen is still unknown.

This PCR relied on a set of 60 Vbeta primers and 13 Jbeta primers. Generated by immunoSEQ multiplex PCR, the TCRdb table keeps only in-frame clones and is missing some. Of approximately 35,000 clones in the sample, roughly 88% were seen once. The receptor's source is a woman under 30 in good health and CMV-seronegative. The sequenced sample was PBMCs. V usage is TRBV6-5 and J usage is TRBJ1-6; 8 bases align to TRBD1. CDR3 sequence (DNA): TGTGCCAGCAGTTATTGGACAGGGTATAATTCACCCCTCCACTTT. It is translated as CASSYWTGYNSPLHF.